Following are 21 T cell receptor beta chains from one sample sequenced in a study of T cells expressing NK-cell markers. TCRdb re-called the 5' RACE reads and shows each CDR3 protein once, DNA omitted. The sample holds some 410,000 distinct CDR3 sequences. The sequencing sample was made of blood T cells: a sorted CD56 or NKG2C T cell subset, CD4+ or CD8+ T cells, or bulk PBMC T cells (not recorded which). All receptors derive from a woman between 18 and 70 years old in good health.

The rearrangement joins TRBV29-1 to TRBJ1-1. The CDR3 totals 12 residues. Germline V gene data show CDR1 as SQVTM and CDR2 as ANQGSEA. The CDR3 sequence is CSVPFLDTEAFF.

The CDR3 spells CSALDRLGSYNEQFF. This chain joins TRBV20-1 and TRBJ2-1; the D gene TCRdb calls, TRBD1, cannot be checked with no DNA. This CDR3 contains 15 residues. Germline CDR1 and CDR2: DFQATT and SNEGSKA (reference sequence).

This rearrangement joins TRBV12-3 or TRBV12-4 to TRBJ2-1; the D call of TRBD2 rests on TCRdb alone, since no DNA is present to check it. CDR3 length equals 15 residues. CDR3 sequence reads: CASTGGGTSVSEQFF.

V usage is TRBV5-1 and J usage is TRBJ2-1. Germline-derived CDR1 and CDR2 are SGHRS and YFSETQ. The CDR3 spans 11 residues. CDR3 sequence reads: CASSHWDEQFF.

The chain has TRBV28 and TRBJ2-1; TCRdb outputs TRBD2, but without DNA this stays unchecked. The CDR3 loop spans 17 amino acids. In germline, CDR1 is MDHEN, CDR2 SYDVKM. The CDR3 spells CASSLVGLAGSYNEQFF.

The J gene is TRBJ2-1, the V gene TRBV29-1. This CDR3 region has 12 residues. The germline gives CDR1 SQVTM, CDR2 ANQGSEA. The CDR3 region is CSVEATSREQFF.

This sequence joins TRBV4-2 and TRBJ2-2; the D call from TCRdb, TRBD2, cannot be confirmed without DNA. This CDR3 region has 16 residues. Per the germline V gene, CDR1 is LGHNA and CDR2 is YNFKEQ. CDR3: CASSRDSGPNTGELFF.

The rearrangement joins TRBV6-1 to TRBJ2-6. The CDR3 has 15 residues. The germline CDR1 and CDR2 sequences are MNHNS and SASEGT. The CDR3 is CASSEVSSGANVLTF.

The CDR3 reads CSARATGMGGYTF. The chain couples TRBV20-1 to TRBJ1-2; TCRdb picks TRBD1, but there is no DNA to check that call. The CDR3 runs to 13 residues. Germline V gene sequence: CDR1 DFQATT, CDR2 SNEGSKA (reference sequence).

The genes are TRBV6-1 and TRBJ1-5; no DNA is available, so the TRBD1 call from TCRdb remains unchecked. In germline, CDR1 is MNHNS, CDR2 SASEGT. The CDR3 runs 13 residues. CDR3 sequence reads: CASGQGSNQPQHF.

The rearrangement joins TRBV6-2 or TRBV6-3 to TRBJ2-1; TCRdb outputs TRBD2, but without DNA this stays unchecked. Germline CDR1 reads MNHEY; CDR2 reads SVGEGT. The CDR3 covers 17 residues. The CDR3: CASRPGLPKSSYNEQFF.

The chain is built from TRBV19 and TRBJ2-7; there is no DNA to check the TCRdb D call of TRBD1. This CDR3 is 14 amino acids long. From germline, CDR1 is LNHDA and CDR2 SQIVND (reference sequence). CDR3 region: CASRSGVPSYEQYF.

This chain links TRBV30 with TRBJ1-1. Germline V gene sequence: CDR1 GTSNPN, CDR2 SVGIG (reference sequence). The length of the CDR3 is 13 residues. The CDR3 is CAGGKWENTEAFF.

The chain is built from TRBV5-1 and TRBJ1-3; absent DNA, TCRdb's TRBD1 call cannot be checked. This CDR3 contains 15 residues. Looked up from germline, CDR1 is SGHRS and CDR2 is YFSETQ. CDR3: CASSPGQGGGNTIYF.

J is TRBJ2-5 and V is TRBV12-3 or TRBV12-4; TCRdb proposes TRBD2, but this gene call is untestable without DNA. This CDR3 is 16 amino acids long. The CDR3 here is CASSPRTSGEQETQYF.

V gene TRBV7-2 combines with J gene TRBJ2-5; checking the TCRdb D call of TRBD1 is not possible without DNA. Germline loops: CDR1 SGHTA, CDR2 FQGNSA. This CDR3 is built from 15 residues. The chain's CDR3 is CASSMDREGRETQYF.

The chain carries TRBV4-2 and TRBJ1-4; TCRdb's D call of TRBD1 is untestable without DNA. Germline-derived CDR1 and CDR2 are LGHNA and YNFKEQ. CDR3 size: 16 residues. The CDR3 protein is CASSLEPGQATEKLFF.

V is TRBV6-2 or TRBV6-3 and J is TRBJ1-6. Germline-derived CDR1 and CDR2 are MNHEY and SVGEGT. This CDR3 has 13 amino acids. CDR3 residues: CAARGDPNSPLHF.

This chain links TRBV19 with TRBJ1-6; lacking DNA, the TRBD1 call made by TCRdb goes unchecked. The germline V gene has CDR1 LNHDA and CDR2 SQIVND (reference sequence). The CDR3 is made up of 15 amino acids. The CDR3 spells CASTREGSYNSPLHF.

The chain combines TRBV9 with TRBJ2-1; the TRBD1 assignment by TCRdb is unverifiable without DNA. CDR3 size: 16 residues. Germline lookup yields CDR1 SGDLS and CDR2 YYNGEE. This chain's CDR3 is CASSPRDRGIGNEQFF.

The chain combines TRBV5-1 with TRBJ1-6. The germline gives CDR1 SGHRS, CDR2 YFSETQ. CDR3 length: 13 residues. CDR3: CASSFGQASPLHF.